This is a list of T cell receptor beta chains from one sample in a study of T-cell reconstitution after alpha-beta-depleted transplantation in children. In TCRdb, the PCR reads were re-called with MiXCR into one record per CDR3 protein. The repertoire holds 150,000 to 250,000 distinct CDR3 sequences, with 13% to 15% as singletons. The sample in question was PBMCs from the stem cell graft donor, obtained from the stem cell graft. Receptors originate from a human donor who donated a stem cell graft to a child with acute lymphoblastic leukemia. Each CDR3 is given with its conserved first and last residue. D genes are given only for firm matches. Only some rows state a clone size, as once, few, many or a class for expanded clones.

v_call	j_call	d_call	clone_size	cdr3_aa	cdr3_nt
TRBV7-2	TRBJ1-1	.	.	CASSYDPGADTEAFF	TGTGCCAGCAGCTACGATCCGGGGGCGGACACTGAAGCTTTCTTT
TRBV2	TRBJ2-5	.	.	CASSGQDYQETQYF	TGTGCCAGCAGTGGGCAGGACTATCAAGAGACCCAGTACTTC
TRBV18	TRBJ1-2	.	many	CASSPESNRQVYGYTF	TGTGCCAGCTCACCCGAATCCAACAGACAGGTCTATGGCTACACCTTC
TRBV6-5	TRBJ2-7	.	few	CASSYATSFYEQYF	TGTGCCAGCAGTTACGCAACTAGTTTCTACGAGCAGTACTTC
TRBV25-1	TRBJ1-5	.	many	CASRESGSNQPQHF	TGTGCCAGCAGGGAGTCAGGTAGCAATCAGCCCCAGCATTTT
TRBV28	TRBJ2-3	.	many	CATVEGSTYVADTQYF	TGTGCCACGGTTGAGGGATCAACTTATGTGGCAGATACGCAGTATTTT
TRBV5-1	TRBJ2-3	TRBD1	many	CASSLLQGKSDTQYF	TGCGCCAGCAGCTTGCTACAGGGGAAGTCAGATACGCAGTATTTT
TRBV15	TRBJ2-5	.	many	CATSRGDQETQYF	TGTGCCACCAGCAGGGGGGACCAAGAGACCCAGTACTTC
TRBV6-5	TRBJ2-7	.	many	CASSYSPSTTYEQYF	TGTGCCAGCAGTTACTCGCCCAGTACTACCTACGAGCAGTACTTC
TRBV4-1	TRBJ2-7	.	many	CASSPRPNSYEQYF	TGCGCCAGCAGCCCCCGCCCGAACTCCTACGAGCAGTACTTC
TRBV12-3/TRBV12-4	TRBJ1-5	TRBD1	.	CASSRQGVARNQPQHF	TGTGCCAGCAGCCGACAGGGAGTTGCGCGCAATCAGCCCCAGCATTTT
TRBV11-2	TRBJ2-1	.	many	CASSPHQLVHEQFF	TGTGCCAGCAGCCCGCACCAACTAGTTCATGAGCAGTTCTTC
TRBV6-1	TRBJ2-7	TRBD2	few	CASTASGGDISYEQYF	TGTGCCAGCACTGCCTCGGGGGGGGACATCTCCTACGAGCAGTACTTC
TRBV11-2	TRBJ2-1	TRBD2	many	CASSHTGTSVYNEQFF	TGTGCCAGCAGCCATACCGGGACTAGCGTCTACAATGAGCAGTTCTTC
TRBV11-3	TRBJ2-2	TRBD2	once	CASSKRERLAGELFF	TGTGCCAGCAGCAAGCGGGAGAGGCTGGCCGGGGAGCTGTTTTTT
TRBV4-2	TRBJ2-7	.	many	CASSQVSGGGTYEQYF	TGTGCCAGCAGCCAAGTGAGCGGAGGGGGAACCTACGAGCAGTACTTC
TRBV5-4	TRBJ2-5	.	many	CASSPEQRAETQYF	TGTGCCAGCAGCCCAGAGCAGCGGGCAGAGACCCAGTACTTC
TRBV20-1	TRBJ2-5	.	many	CSAREGRGQETQYF	TGCAGTGCTAGAGAAGGCAGGGGACAAGAGACCCAGTACTTC
TRBV12-3/TRBV12-4	TRBJ1-5	.	many	CASSLSFGVAGQPQHF	TGTGCCAGCAGTTTGAGTTTCGGGGTAGCGGGTCAGCCCCAGCATTTT
TRBV5-1	TRBJ2-7	.	many	CASSLGQDSYEQYF	TGCGCCAGCAGCTTGGGACAGGACTCCTACGAGCAGTACTTC
TRBV19	TRBJ2-7	.	few	CATPLGTIPYEQYF	TGTGCTACCCCCCTTGGGACGATTCCCTACGAGCAGTACTTC
TRBV29-1	TRBJ2-3	TRBD2	many	CSVSHSGEDTQYF	TGCAGCGTTAGTCATAGCGGGGAAGATACGCAGTATTTT